Given below is one T cell receptor beta chain in context. In the source study's methods: Amplification of reference gene primers provided the estimated nucleated cell counts. Sequencing was performed with immunoSEQ multiplex PCR; in TCRdb, only in-frame clones are kept and a portion is missing. D and trimming come from the DNA, and the V and J calls and clone size come from that table. The sample records roughly 200,000 clones, 85% to 90% being singletons. These data originate in a study of blood T cell repertoires in COVID-19. Study summary: Italy, Spain and the United States were the sources of the convalescent and acute COVID-19 samples. The analysed material was cDNA or gDNA that came from T cells, B-cell-depleted T cells, or PBMCs.

The CDR3 is made up of 16 amino acids. Germline V gene data show CDR1 as LNHDA and CDR2 as SQIVND (reference sequence). The J segment lost 3 bases and the V segment lost 4 bases, leaving 9 bases of the junction unmatched. The receptor's source is a man aged 50-60 years with acute or convalescent COVID-19. Sequencing used peripheral blood. This rearrangement joins TRBV19 to TRBJ2-1; TRBD2 aligns across 7 bases. The CDR3 loop is CASSRGRGDYYNEQFF. CDR3 DNA: TGTGCCAGTAGTAGGGGCCGGGGGGACTACTACAATGAGCAGTTCTTC.